This T cell receptor (beta chain) was captured in a study of T cells expressing NK-cell markers. On the study more broadly: Among eight sequenced donors, seven carried HCMV seropositivity while one was seronegative.

CDR3 length: 18 amino acids. Germline loops: CDR1 MNHEY, CDR2 SVGEGT. It was by 5'RACE template switching with UMIs that TCR beta cDNA was made. Reprocessing the 5' RACE reads, TCRdb reports a single entry for every CDR3 protein and omits DNA. The sample has 25,000 to 35,000 distinct CDR3 sequences; the top ten hold roughly three fifths. What was sequenced was blood T cells: a sorted CD56 or NKG2C T cell subset, CD4+ or CD8+ T cells, or bulk PBMC T cells (not recorded which). This rearrangement joins TRBV6-2 or TRBV6-3 to TRBJ1-5; the D call of TRBD1 rests on TCRdb alone, since no DNA is present to check it. This clonotype was obtained from a woman between 18 and 75 years old in good health. The CDR3 protein is CASSYSSVRTGGRQPQHF.